These T cell receptor beta chains were read from a single sample in a study of blood T cells in healthy people across ages. TCRdb re-analysed the 5' RACE reads in MiXCR, keeping a single row per CDR3 protein. The sample consists of 1,800,000 or so distinct CDR3 sequences, around 40% of them appearing once. Source material: blood. Receptor source: a human donor in good health. Both conserved end residues are part of each CDR3. D genes are given only for firm matches. Expanded clones are given a class, and other clones once, few, many or no size at all.

abundance	j_gene	d_gene	v_gene	CDR3aa	CDR3nt
NA	TRBJ2-7	NA	TRBV13	CASSSAQWRGSGYEQYF	TGTGCCAGCAGCTCGGCCCAGTGGAGGGGATCCGGGTACGAGCAGTACTTC
few	TRBJ1-1	TRBD1	TRBV12-3/TRBV12-4	CASTHGRGTGSTEAFF	TGTGCCAGCACTCACGGCAGGGGGACGGGCAGCACTGAAGCTTTCTTT
NA	TRBJ2-3	NA	TRBV7-8	CASSLGLAQNTDTQYF	TGTGCCAGCAGCTTAGGTTTGGCCCAAAACACAGATACGCAGTATTTT
NA	TRBJ1-5	TRBD1	TRBV12-3/TRBV12-4	CASRTGGNNQPQHF	TGTGCCAGCAGGACAGGGGGTAACAATCAGCCCCAGCATTTT
NA	TRBJ1-2	NA	TRBV7-2	CASSLATLNYGYTF	TGTGCCAGCAGCTTAGCCACGCTCAACTATGGCTACACCTTC
NA	TRBJ2-6	NA	TRBV20-1	CSALPGSGVNVLTF	TGCAGTGCATTGCCGGGGTCTGGGGTCAACGTCCTGACTTTC
once	TRBJ2-7	NA	TRBV11-2	CASSSNLGDGGRYEQYF	TGTGCCAGCAGCTCGAATCTGGGTGACGGGGGAAGATACGAGCAGTACTTC
few	TRBJ1-2	TRBD1	TRBV7-2	CASSLATGAGGYTF	TGTGCCAGCAGCTTGGCCACAGGGGCGGGTGGCTACACCTTC
NA	TRBJ2-7	TRBD1	TRBV6-5	CATSRDRDRNEQYF	TGTGCCACCAGCAGGGACAGGGATAGGAACGAGCAGTACTTC
few	TRBJ2-1	TRBD2	TRBV18	CASSRRTSGSSYNEQFF	TGTGCCAGCTCCCGTCGGACTAGCGGGAGCTCCTACAATGAGCAGTTCTTC
once	TRBJ2-1	NA	TRBV7-3	CASSSGMGQFF	TGTGCCAGCAGCTCGGGGATGGGGCAGTTCTTC
few	TRBJ2-7	NA	TRBV7-8	CASRMTVPYEQYF	TGTGCCAGCAGGATGACAGTTCCCTACGAGCAGTACTTC
few	TRBJ1-2	NA	TRBV7-8	CASSLDRDTYGYTF	TGTGCCAGCAGCTTAGATCGGGATACTTATGGCTACACCTTC
few	TRBJ2-1	NA	TRBV28	CASSRTMAPYNEQFF	TGTGCCAGCAGTCGAACGATGGCCCCCTACAATGAGCAGTTCTTC
many	TRBJ2-3	NA	TRBV5-1	CASSLEMGTDTQYF	TGCGCCAGCAGCTTGGAGATGGGCACAGATACGCAGTATTTT
NA	TRBJ1-1	NA	TRBV12-3/TRBV12-4	CASSLYSRTEAFF	TGTGCCAGCAGTCTCTACAGTAGAACTGAAGCTTTCTTT
NA	TRBJ1-2	TRBD1	TRBV12-3/TRBV12-4	CASRPTGVISGYTF	TGTGCCAGCAGACCTACAGGGGTCATCTCTGGCTACACCTTC
few	TRBJ2-3	TRBD2	TRBV20-1	CSARDPGRGGTDTQYF	TGCAGTGCTAGAGATCCGGGGCGGGGGGGTACCGATACGCAGTATTTT
NA	TRBJ2-7	TRBD2	TRBV6-2/TRBV6-3	CASRLSGVSYEQYF	TGTGCCAGCAGACTAAGCGGGGTCTCCTACGAGCAGTACTTC
few	TRBJ2-7	NA	TRBV29-1	CSVETQGSYEQYF	TGCAGCGTTGAAACACAGGGCTCCTACGAGCAGTACTTC
NA	TRBJ2-7	TRBD2	TRBV20-1	CSASRLAGGRDEQYF	TGCAGTGCTAGTAGACTAGCGGGGGGCCGGGACGAGCAGTACTTC
few	TRBJ2-1	NA	TRBV5-6	CASSEGNDEQFF	TGTGCCAGCAGCGAGGGGAACGATGAGCAGTTCTTC
NA	TRBJ2-1	TRBD2	TRBV7-2	CASSSGLGAYNEQFF	TGTGCCAGCAGCTCCGGACTAGGAGCCTACAATGAGCAGTTCTTC
NA	TRBJ2-4	NA	TRBV30	CAWGTGNIQYF	TGTGCCTGGGGGACGGGGAACATTCAGTACTTC
NA	TRBJ1-5	NA	TRBV20-1	CSAKEDPNQPQHF	TGCAGTGCTAAAGAGGACCCCAATCAGCCCCAGCATTTT
few	TRBJ2-3	TRBD2	TRBV20-1	CSASLRGAGDTQYF	TGCAGTGCTAGCTTGCGGGGGGCAGGTGATACGCAGTATTTT
NA	TRBJ2-3	TRBD2	TRBV7-3	CASSLRLAGEISTDTQYF	TGTGCCAGCAGCTTAAGGCTAGCGGGGGAGATTAGCACAGATACGCAGTATTTT
NA	TRBJ1-5	NA	TRBV27	CASSLTAYSNQPQHF	TGTGCCAGCAGTTTGACAGCGTATAGCAATCAGCCCCAGCATTTT
few	TRBJ1-1	NA	TRBV7-9	CASSHGQITEAFF	TGCGCCAGCAGCCATGGACAGATCACTGAAGCTTTCTTT
few	TRBJ2-7	NA	TRBV28	CASSLFGHLITYEQYF	TGTGCCAGCAGTTTATTTGGCCACTTGATCACCTACGAGCAGTACTTC
many	TRBJ2-5	NA	TRBV20-1	CSARIIGQETQYF	TGCAGTGCTAGAATTATAGGCCAAGAGACCCAGTACTTC
NA	TRBJ2-5	NA	TRBV7-9	CATLQTGRGPQETQYF	TGTGCCACCCTACAGACCGGACGAGGGCCACAAGAGACCCAGTACTTC
NA	TRBJ2-1	NA	TRBV7-9	CASNPRVGTTSSYNEQFF	TGTGCCAGCAACCCCCGGGTGGGGACAACAAGCTCCTACAATGAGCAGTTCTTC
NA	TRBJ2-1	TRBD2	TRBV7-9	CASSLQERGPGEQFF	TGTGCCAGCAGCTTACAGGAGCGGGGCCCCGGTGAGCAGTTCTTC
few	TRBJ2-7	TRBD1	TRBV5-6	CASSGTTGAEQYF	TGTGCCAGCAGCGGAACTACAGGGGCAGAGCAGTACTTC
NA	TRBJ1-2	NA	TRBV29-1	CSVYGYTF	TGCAGCGTATACGGCTACACCTTC
NA	TRBJ2-5	NA	TRBV2	CASSLFSDQETQYF	TGTGCCAGCAGCTTGTTTTCGGATCAAGAGACCCAGTACTTC
NA	TRBJ1-1	NA	TRBV6-5	CASSYSIPIGMNTEAFF	TGTGCCAGCAGTTACTCAATCCCCATAGGAATGAACACTGAAGCTTTCTTT
NA	TRBJ2-4	NA	TRBV4-1	CASSQVVQNIQYF	TGCGCCAGCAGCCAAGTGGTCCAAAACATTCAGTACTTC
NA	TRBJ2-7	NA	TRBV28	CASRRVGAYYEQYF	TGTGCCAGCCGCAGGGTTGGGGCTTACTACGAGCAGTACTTC
few	TRBJ1-5	TRBD1	TRBV7-2	CASSAQTGLYQPQHF	TGTGCCAGCAGCGCTCAGACAGGGCTCTATCAGCCCCAGCATTTT
few	TRBJ2-3	TRBD2	TRBV12-3/TRBV12-4	CASSFGGVGTQYF	TGTGCCAGCAGTTTCGGGGGGGTCGGTACGCAGTATTTT
NA	TRBJ1-2	NA	TRBV6-2/TRBV6-3	CASSTEVEGVIHGYTF	TGTGCCAGCAGTACGGAAGTAGAGGGCGTGATCCATGGCTACACCTTC
NA	TRBJ1-1	NA	TRBV12-5	CASGFNGREAFF	TGTGCTAGTGGTTTTAATGGCAGGGAAGCTTTCTTT
NA	TRBJ2-7	TRBD2	TRBV7-2	CASSFISGGADEQYF	TGTGCCAGCAGCTTCATCAGCGGGGGGGCCGACGAGCAGTACTTC
NA	TRBJ2-3	TRBD1	TRBV4-2	CANSQEVAAGQGLTDTQYF	TGTGCCAACAGCCAAGAGGTAGCTGCTGGACAGGGCTTGACAGATACGCAGTATTTT
NA	TRBJ2-1	NA	TRBV5-1	CASSLAAGTKHAGSEQFF	TGCGCCAGCAGCTTGGCGGCTGGAACCAAACATGCTGGGAGTGAGCAGTTCTTC
NA	TRBJ2-5	NA	TRBV6-6	CASSYLWGGGPGETQYF	TGTGCCAGCAGTTACCTTTGGGGCGGGGGCCCGGGGGAGACCCAGTACTTC
NA	TRBJ2-7	NA	TRBV28	CASSPPHRTAEQYF	TGTGCCAGCAGTCCCCCACACCGGACTGCCGAGCAGTACTTC
NA	TRBJ2-7	NA	TRBV10-3	CAISPRLDFPYEQYF	TGTGCCATCAGTCCTAGACTGGATTTTCCCTACGAGCAGTACTTC